A selection of T cell receptor beta chains follows, all from one sample in a study of brain T cells in children with intractable seizures. Assay used: immunoSEQ multiplex PCR; TCRdb lists only in-frame clones, some missing. The sample has hundreds of thousands of clones; 93% are singletons. The sample was peripheral blood, taken roughly 5 months after surgery. All receptors derive from a boy younger than two with tuberous sclerosis and intractable seizures. Both conserved end residues are part of each CDR3.

TRBJ1-2	TRBV11-3	CAHGGGVYGYTF
TRBJ1-1	TRBV12-3/TRBV12-4	CASSARYDTEAFF
TRBJ2-7	TRBV5-5	CASSLMVGGYEQYF
TRBJ1-2	TRBV4-2	CASALWGVDNYGYTF
TRBJ1-2	TRBV4-2	CASSQDLTAGYTF
TRBJ2-6	TRBV7-9	CASSLGTGAGANVLTF
TRBJ2-7	TRBV5-1	CASSLAEFAYEQYF
TRBJ2-3	TRBV27	CASSALASSTDTQYF
TRBJ2-2	TRBV7-7	CASSLVGAPNTGELFF
TRBJ2-1	TRBV7-6	CASSLSQWERGNEQFF